This T cell receptor beta chain was sequenced in a study of blood T cells in healthy people across ages. A second PCR of roughly 7 to 11 cycles used a sample-barcoded 5' primer and a J-beta primer mix. TCRdb called the 5' RACE reads again in MiXCR, with one record for every CDR3 protein. Of 650,000 to 1,000,000 distinct CDR3 sequences detected, about 45% appear once; the ten largest clones hold around a sixth. Donors each provided roughly 9.6 milliliters of peripheral blood. PBMCs were isolated at a quantity of at least 6.5 million per sample. In germline, CDR1 is SGHRS, CDR2 YFSETQ. The ends were cut back, 4 bases at V and 9 bases at J, with 16 bases in the middle. The CDR3 has 13 amino acids. This clonotype has just a few counts.

The source is a man aged 80 or over in good health. The specimen sequenced was blood. This chain connects TRBV5-1 to TRBJ2-5; tentative D call: TRBD1 (6 bases). CDR3 region: CASSPGPEGAQYF. The DNA of the CDR3 is TGCGCCAGCAGCCCAGGACCAGAGGGGGCCCAGTACTTC. Full variable domain (missing parts from reference TRBV5-1 and TRBJ2-5): KAGVTQTPRYLIKTRGQQVTLSCSPISGHRSVSWYQQTPGQGLQFLFEYFSETQRNKGNFPGRFSGRQFSNSRSEMNVSTLELGDSALYLCASSPGPEGAQYFGPGTRLLVL.